The 2 T cell receptor beta chains below all came from one sample that was sequenced in a study of OX40 agonist ivuxolimab in advanced cancers. The method was the immunoSEQ multiplex PCR assay. This is the immuneACCESS table as TCRdb keeps it, with only in-frame sequences that have V and J called. A part of the clones is gone; compared with another copy, unresolved V genes explain less than half, and the rest is unexplained. Counted in this sample were about 64,000 clones; roughly 84% of them appeared once. The ten most abundant clones make up 2.5% to 3.5% of the sample. The source material was CD4+ or CD8+ T cells sorted from blood, sampled in a trial of the OX40 agonist ivuxolimab. The receptors were gathered from an adult with an advanced solid tumor such as melanoma, head and neck, liver or kidney cancer.

The V call is TRBV9, the J call TRBJ2-3; 8 positions match TRBD2. V lost 3 bases and J lost 6; bases outside the gene matches: 12. The length of the CDR3 is 16 residues. Germline lookup yields CDR1 SGDLS and CDR2 YYNGEE. The CDR3 sequence: CASSGRSSGTRDTQYF. DNA of the CDR3: TGTGCCAGCAGCGGACGGAGTAGCGGGACCCGGGATACGCAGTATTTT.

The chain carries TRBV29-1 and TRBJ2-1; 10 nucleotides align to TRBD2. The J segment lost 0 bases and the V segment lost 5 bases, leaving 16 bases of the junction unmatched. The CDR3 has 19 amino acids. Looked up from germline, CDR1 is SQVTM and CDR2 is ANQGSEA. The CDR3 sequence: CSVQTLPGLASSSYNEQFF. CDR3 DNA sequence: TGCAGCGTTCAAACCCTACCGGGACTAGCGAGTAGCTCCTACAATGAGCAGTTCTTC.